One sample yielded the 7 T cell receptor beta chains listed below, sequenced in a study of PD-1 blockade in classical Hodgkin lymphoma. Each patient's relapse followed autologous stem cell transplantation, and brentuximab vedotin exposure varied. Repertoires were generated with immunoSEQ multiplex PCR, while TCRdb's copy carries only in-frame clones and drops some. The table lists 12,000 or so clones, approximately 85% of them singletons. The source material was peripheral blood mononuclear cells (PBMCs), sampled at baseline. Every receptor here comes from a human donor with classical Hodgkin lymphoma.

Notes on this clone: An end of the junction differs from the germline gene, which may be a read error. The genes are TRBV5-6 and TRBJ1-2; no firm D call. This CDR3 is built from 12 residues. The germline CDR1 and CDR2 sequences are SGHDT and YYEEEE. In DNA form, the CDR3 reads TGTGCCAGCAGCTTGGAAAAACTTTCCCGGTCCTTC. Translation gives CASSLEKLSRSF. The full variable domain, with the rest looked up from reference TRBV5-6 and TRBJ1-2, is DAGVTQSPTHLIKTRGQQVTLRCSPKSGHDTVSWYQQALGQGPQFIFQYYEEEERQRGNFPDRFSGHQFPNYSSELNVNALLLGDSALYLCASSLEKLSRSFGSGTRLTVV.

The CDR3 bases are TGTGCCAGCAGTGGGGGGGGCGCGCCCTCCTACGAGCAGTACTTC. It is translated as CASSGGGAPSYEQYF. The chain couples TRBV2 to TRBJ2-7; D perhaps matches TRBD2 (7 bases). This CDR3 contains 15 residues. Trimming stripped 4 bases from V and 0 bases from J, with 13 bases between. Germline V gene sequence: CDR1 SNHLY, CDR2 FYNNEI.

This clone has a handful of counts. V and J are TRBV29-1 and TRBJ2-5; 12 positions agree with TRBD2. V trimming: 1 base; J trimming: 9 bases; junction bases outside the gene matches: 6. CDR3 length: 14 residues. CDR1 is SQVTM and CDR2 is ANQGSEA in the germline V gene. Written as DNA, the CDR3 is TGCAGCGTTGAAGGTGTGCGACTAGCGGGAGCCCAGTACTTC. It specifies CSVEGVRLAGAQYF. The full variable domain, in which reference TRBV29-1 and TRBJ2-5 provide the parts outside the CDR3, is SAVISQKPSRDICQRGTSLTIQCQVDSQVTMMFWYRQQPGQSLTLIATANQGSEATYESGFVIDKFPISRPNLTFSTLTVSNMSPEDSSIYLCSVEGVRLAGAQYFGPGTRLLVL.

The V gene is TRBV2, the J gene TRBJ1-1; 7 bases are a match to TRBD1. CDR3 size: 15 residues. The V and J ends lost 4 bases and 5 bases, in that order; junction bases with no gene match: 10. From germline, CDR1 is SNHLY and CDR2 FYNNEI. The CDR3 coding sequence is TGTGCCAGCAGTGGTTTGGCCTTACAGGGGACTGAAGCTTTCTTT. Its protein is CASSGLALQGTEAFF.

J is TRBJ2-3 and V is TRBV9; no clear D gene. The V and J ends lost 1 base and 6 bases respectively, with 18 bases between them. CDR3 size: 16 residues. The germline V gene has CDR1 SGDLS and CDR2 YYNGEE. The DNA of the CDR3 is TGTGCCAGCAGCGTAAATCCGGGCTCTTTAGGGGATACGCAGTATTTT. Translation: CASSVNPGSLGDTQYF.

The V gene is TRBV11-3, the J gene TRBJ1-2; D gene uncertain. CDR1 and CDR2 from the germline V gene are SGHNT and YENEEA. V lost 1 base, J lost 2 bases, and 5 bases lay in between. The CDR3 consists of 13 residues. The CDR3 region is CASSLVQNYGYTF. CDR3 sequence (DNA): TGTGCCAGCAGCTTAGTACAGAACTATGGCTACACCTTC.

The chain combines TRBV28 with TRBJ2-7; D may match TRBD1 or TRBD2 (5 bases each). Germline assignment: CDR1 MDHEN and CDR2 SYDVKM. Trimming removed 6 bases from V and 3 bases from J, with 18 bases in between. This CDR3 comprises 15 residues. The CDR3 reads CASRRDRDAGYEQYF. In DNA form, the CDR3 reads TGTGCCAGCAGACGCGACCGGGACGCAGGCTACGAGCAGTACTTC.